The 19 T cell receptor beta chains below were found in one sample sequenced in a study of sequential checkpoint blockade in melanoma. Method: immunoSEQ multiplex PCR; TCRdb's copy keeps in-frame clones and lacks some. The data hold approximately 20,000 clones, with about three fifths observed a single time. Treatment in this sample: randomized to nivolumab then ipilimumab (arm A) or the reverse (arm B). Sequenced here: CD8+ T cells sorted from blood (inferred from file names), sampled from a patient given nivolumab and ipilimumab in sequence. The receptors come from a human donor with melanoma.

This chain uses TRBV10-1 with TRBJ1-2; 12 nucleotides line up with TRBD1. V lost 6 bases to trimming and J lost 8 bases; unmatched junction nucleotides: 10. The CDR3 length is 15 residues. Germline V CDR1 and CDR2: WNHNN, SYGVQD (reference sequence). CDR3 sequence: CASSGPGQGARGYTF. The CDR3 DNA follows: TGCGCCAGCAGCGGTCCGGGACAGGGGGCGCGGGGCTACACCTTC.

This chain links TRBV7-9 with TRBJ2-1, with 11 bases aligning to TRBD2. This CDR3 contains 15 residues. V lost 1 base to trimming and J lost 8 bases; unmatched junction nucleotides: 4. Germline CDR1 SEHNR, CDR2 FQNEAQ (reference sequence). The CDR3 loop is CASSLVGLAGDEQFF. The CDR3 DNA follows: TGTGCCAGCAGCTTAGTCGGACTAGCGGGCGATGAGCAGTTCTTC.

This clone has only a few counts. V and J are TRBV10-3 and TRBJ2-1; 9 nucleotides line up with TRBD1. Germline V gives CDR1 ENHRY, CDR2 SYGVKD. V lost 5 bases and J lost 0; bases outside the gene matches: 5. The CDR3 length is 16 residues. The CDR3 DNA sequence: TGTGCCATCAGTACGGGACAGGGAATCTCCTACAATGAGCAGTTCTTC. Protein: CAISTGQGISYNEQFF.

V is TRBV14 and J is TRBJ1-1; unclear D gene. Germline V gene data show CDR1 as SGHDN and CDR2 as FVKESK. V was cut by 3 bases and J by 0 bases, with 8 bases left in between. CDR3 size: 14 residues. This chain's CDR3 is CASSHVLMNTEAFF. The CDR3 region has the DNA TGTGCCAGCAGCCATGTTCTAATGAACACTGAAGCTTTCTTT.

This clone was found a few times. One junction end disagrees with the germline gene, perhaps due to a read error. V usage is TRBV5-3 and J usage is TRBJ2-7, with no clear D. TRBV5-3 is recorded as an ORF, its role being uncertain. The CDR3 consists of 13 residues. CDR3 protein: CASSFGSAYEQYF. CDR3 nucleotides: TGTGCCAGCAGCTTCGGCAGCGCCTACGAGCAGTACTTC.

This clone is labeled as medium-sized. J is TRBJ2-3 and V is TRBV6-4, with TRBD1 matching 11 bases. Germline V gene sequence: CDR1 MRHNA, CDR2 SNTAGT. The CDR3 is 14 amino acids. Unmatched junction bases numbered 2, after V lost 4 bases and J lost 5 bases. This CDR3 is CASSGTGGQDTQYF. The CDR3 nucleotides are TGTGCCAGCAGTGGGACAGGGGGCCAAGATACGCAGTATTTT.

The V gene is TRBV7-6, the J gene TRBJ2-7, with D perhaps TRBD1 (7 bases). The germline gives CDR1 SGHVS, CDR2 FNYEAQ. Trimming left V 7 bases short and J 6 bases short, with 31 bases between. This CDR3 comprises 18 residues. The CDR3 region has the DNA TGTGCCAGCACTACTCGAGGGGGCCTGGCGGAGGGTCCCGCCGAGCAGTACTTC. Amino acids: CASTTRGGLAEGPAEQYF.

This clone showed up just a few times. CDR3 coding DNA: TGTGCCAGCAGTTACAGCAGGGCCGTTAGCGGGGAGCTGTTTTTT. Translation: CASSYSRAVSGELFF. The genes are TRBV6-5 and TRBJ2-2; a possible D gene is TRBD1 (5 bases). Germline V CDR1 and CDR2: MNHEY, SVGAGI. Trimming left V 2 bases short and J 7 bases short, with 14 bases between. The CDR3 covers 15 residues.

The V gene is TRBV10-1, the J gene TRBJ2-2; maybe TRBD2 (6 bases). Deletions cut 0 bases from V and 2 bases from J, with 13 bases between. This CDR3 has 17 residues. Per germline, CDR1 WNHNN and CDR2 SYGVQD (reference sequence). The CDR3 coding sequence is TGCGCCAGCAGTGAGTCGAAAGGAGGGCGCAACACCGGGGAGCTGTTTTTT. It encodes CASSESKGGRNTGELFF.

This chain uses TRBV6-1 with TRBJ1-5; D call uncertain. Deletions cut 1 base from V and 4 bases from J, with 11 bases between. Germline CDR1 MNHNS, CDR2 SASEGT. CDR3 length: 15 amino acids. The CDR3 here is CASSEGPSGNQPQHF. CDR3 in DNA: TGTGCCAGCAGTGAAGGACCATCGGGGAATCAGCCCCAGCATTTT.

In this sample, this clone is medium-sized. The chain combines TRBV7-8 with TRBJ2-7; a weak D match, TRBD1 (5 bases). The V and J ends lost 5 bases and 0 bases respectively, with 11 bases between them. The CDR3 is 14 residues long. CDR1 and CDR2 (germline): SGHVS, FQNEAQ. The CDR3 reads CASSDRGGSYEQYF. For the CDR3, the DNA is TGTGCCAGCAGCGATAGGGGTGGCTCCTACGAGCAGTACTTC.

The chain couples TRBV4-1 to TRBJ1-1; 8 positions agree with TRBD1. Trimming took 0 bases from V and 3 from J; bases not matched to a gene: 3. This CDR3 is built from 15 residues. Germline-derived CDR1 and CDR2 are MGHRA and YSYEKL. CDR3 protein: CASSQEAGGYTEAFF. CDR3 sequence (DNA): TGCGCCAGCAGCCAAGAGGCAGGGGGCTACACTGAAGCTTTCTTT.

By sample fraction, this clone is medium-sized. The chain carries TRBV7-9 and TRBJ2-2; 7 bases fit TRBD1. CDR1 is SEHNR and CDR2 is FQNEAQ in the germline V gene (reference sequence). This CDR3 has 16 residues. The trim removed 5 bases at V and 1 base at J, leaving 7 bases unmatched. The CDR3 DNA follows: TGTGCCAGCAGCGAAACCGGGACAGAGAACACCGGGGAGCTGTTTTTT. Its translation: CASSETGTENTGELFF.

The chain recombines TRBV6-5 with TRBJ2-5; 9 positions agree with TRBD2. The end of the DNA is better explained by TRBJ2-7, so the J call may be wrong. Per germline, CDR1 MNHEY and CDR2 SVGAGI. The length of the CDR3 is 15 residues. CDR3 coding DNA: TGTGCCAGCAGTTACTCGCGCGCGGGAGGGTACGAGCAGTACTTC. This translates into CASSYSRAGGYEQYF.

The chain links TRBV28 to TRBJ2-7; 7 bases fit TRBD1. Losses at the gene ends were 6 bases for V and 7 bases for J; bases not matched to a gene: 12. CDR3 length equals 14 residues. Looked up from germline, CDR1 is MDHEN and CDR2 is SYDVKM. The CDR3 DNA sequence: TGTGCCAGCAGCCTCGTAGGGGGCAATCGGGAGCAGTACTTC. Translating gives CASSLVGGNREQYF.

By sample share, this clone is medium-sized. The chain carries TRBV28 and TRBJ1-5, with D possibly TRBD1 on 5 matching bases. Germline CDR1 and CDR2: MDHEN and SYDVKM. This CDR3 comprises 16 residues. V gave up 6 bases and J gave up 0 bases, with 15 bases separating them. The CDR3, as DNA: TGTGCCAGCAGCAACACCCAGGGTTATAGCAATCAGCCCCAGCATTTT. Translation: CASSNTQGYSNQPQHF.

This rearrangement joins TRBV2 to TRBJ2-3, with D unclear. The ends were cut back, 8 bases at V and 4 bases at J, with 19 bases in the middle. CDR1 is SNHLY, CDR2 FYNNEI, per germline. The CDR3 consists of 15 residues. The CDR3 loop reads CASFADLEWSDTQYF. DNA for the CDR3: TGTGCCAGCTTCGCGGATCTAGAGTGGTCAGATACGCAGTATTTT.

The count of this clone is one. The CDR3 region is CASTTGDSGNTIYF. CDR3 coding DNA: TGTGCCAGCACTACAGGGGATTCGGGAAACACCATATATTTT. The J gene is TRBJ1-3, the V gene TRBV6-1; TRBD1 matches 7 bases. Germline CDR1 reads MNHNS; CDR2 reads SASEGT. J gave up 4 bases and V 7 bases, and 7 bases lay outside the gene matches. The CDR3 is 14 residues long.

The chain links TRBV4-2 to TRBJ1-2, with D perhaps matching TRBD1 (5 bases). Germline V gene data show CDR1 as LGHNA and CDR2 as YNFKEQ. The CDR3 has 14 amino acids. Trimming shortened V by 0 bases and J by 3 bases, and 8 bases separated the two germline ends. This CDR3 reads CASSQEGLYYGYTF. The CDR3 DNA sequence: TGTGCCAGCAGCCAAGAGGGGCTATACTATGGCTACACCTTC.